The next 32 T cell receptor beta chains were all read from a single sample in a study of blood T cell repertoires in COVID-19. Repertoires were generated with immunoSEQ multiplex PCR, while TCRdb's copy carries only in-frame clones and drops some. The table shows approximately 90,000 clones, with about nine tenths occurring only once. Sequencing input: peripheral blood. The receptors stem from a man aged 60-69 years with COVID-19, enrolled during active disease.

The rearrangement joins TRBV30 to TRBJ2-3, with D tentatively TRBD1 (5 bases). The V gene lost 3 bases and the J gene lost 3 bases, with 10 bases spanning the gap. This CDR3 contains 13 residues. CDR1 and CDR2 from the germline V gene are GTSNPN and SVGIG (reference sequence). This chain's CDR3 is CAWRVGETDTQYF. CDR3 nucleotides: TGTGCCTGGAGGGTAGGGGAAACAGATACGCAGTATTTT.

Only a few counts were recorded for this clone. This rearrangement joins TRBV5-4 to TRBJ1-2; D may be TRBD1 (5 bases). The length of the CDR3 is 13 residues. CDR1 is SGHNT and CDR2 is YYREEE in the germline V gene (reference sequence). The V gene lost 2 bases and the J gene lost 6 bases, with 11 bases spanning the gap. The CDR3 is CASSFTRDDGYTF. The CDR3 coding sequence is TGTGCCAGCAGCTTTACCAGGGATGATGGCTACACCTTC.

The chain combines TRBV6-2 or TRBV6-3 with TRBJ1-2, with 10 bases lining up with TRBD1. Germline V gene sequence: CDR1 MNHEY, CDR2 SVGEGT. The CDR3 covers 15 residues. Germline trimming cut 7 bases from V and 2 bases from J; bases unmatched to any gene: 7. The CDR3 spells CASTPRGQGNYGYTF. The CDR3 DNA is TGTGCCAGCACCCCTAGGGGACAGGGGAACTATGGCTACACCTTC.

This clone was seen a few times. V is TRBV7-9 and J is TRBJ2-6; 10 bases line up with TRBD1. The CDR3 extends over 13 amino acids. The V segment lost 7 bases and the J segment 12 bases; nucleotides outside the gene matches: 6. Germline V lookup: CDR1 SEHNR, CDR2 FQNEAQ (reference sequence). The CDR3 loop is CASKGTGEFVLTF. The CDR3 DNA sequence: TGTGCCAGCAAAGGGACAGGGGAATTCGTCCTGACTTTC.

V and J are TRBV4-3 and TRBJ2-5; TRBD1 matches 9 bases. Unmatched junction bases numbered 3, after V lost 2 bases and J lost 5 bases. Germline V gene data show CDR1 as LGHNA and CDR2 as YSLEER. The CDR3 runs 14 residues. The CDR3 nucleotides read TGCGCCAGCAGCCAATCCGGACAGGGGGAGACCCAGTACTTC. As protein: CASSQSGQGETQYF.

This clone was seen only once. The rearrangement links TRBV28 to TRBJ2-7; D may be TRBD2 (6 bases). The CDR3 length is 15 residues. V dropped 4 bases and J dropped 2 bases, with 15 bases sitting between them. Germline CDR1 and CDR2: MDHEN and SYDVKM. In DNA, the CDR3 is TGTGCCAGCAGTTACCCGGGGGTAGCCACCTACGAGCAGTACTTC. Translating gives CASSYPGVATYEQYF.

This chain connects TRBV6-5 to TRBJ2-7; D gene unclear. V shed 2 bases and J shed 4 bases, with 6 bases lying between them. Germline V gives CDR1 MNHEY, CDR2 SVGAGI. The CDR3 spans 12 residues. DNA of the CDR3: TGTGCCAGCAGTTACCCCCCATACGAGCAGTACTTC. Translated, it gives CASSYPPYEQYF.

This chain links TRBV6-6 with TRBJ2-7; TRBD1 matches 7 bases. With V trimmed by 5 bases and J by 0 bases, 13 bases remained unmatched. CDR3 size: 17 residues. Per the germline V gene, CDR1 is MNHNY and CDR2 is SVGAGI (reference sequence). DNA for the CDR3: TGTGCCAGCAGTCCAGGGACAGCGATTCAACTCTCCTACGAGCAGTACTTC. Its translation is CASSPGTAIQLSYEQYF.

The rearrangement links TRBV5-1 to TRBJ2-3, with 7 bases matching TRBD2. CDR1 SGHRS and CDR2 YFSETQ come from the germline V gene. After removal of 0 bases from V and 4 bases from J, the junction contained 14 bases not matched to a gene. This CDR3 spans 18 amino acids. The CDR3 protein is CASSLVGPAGPFPDTQYF. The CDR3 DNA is TGCGCCAGCAGCTTGGTGGGTCCAGCGGGGCCCTTCCCAGATACGCAGTATTTT.

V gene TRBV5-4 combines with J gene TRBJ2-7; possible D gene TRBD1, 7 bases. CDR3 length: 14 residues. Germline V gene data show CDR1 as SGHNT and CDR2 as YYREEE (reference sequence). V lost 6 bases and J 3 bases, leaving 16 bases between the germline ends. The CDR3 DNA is TGTGCCAGCACCGGGGGACAGCTGAACTACGAGCAGTACTTC. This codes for CASTGGQLNYEQYF.

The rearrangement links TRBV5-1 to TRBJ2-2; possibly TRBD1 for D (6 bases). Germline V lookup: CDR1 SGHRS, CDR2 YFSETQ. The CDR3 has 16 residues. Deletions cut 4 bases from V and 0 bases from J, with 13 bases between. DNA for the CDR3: TGCGCCAGCAGCCAGCTACAGGGAACGAACACCGGGGAGCTGTTTTTT. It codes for CASSQLQGTNTGELFF.

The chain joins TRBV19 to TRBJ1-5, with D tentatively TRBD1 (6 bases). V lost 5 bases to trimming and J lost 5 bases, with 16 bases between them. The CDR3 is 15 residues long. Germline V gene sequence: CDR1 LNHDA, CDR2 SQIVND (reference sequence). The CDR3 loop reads CASSLTGISDQPQHF. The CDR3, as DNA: TGTGCCAGTAGTCTCACAGGGATTTCCGATCAGCCCCAGCATTTT.

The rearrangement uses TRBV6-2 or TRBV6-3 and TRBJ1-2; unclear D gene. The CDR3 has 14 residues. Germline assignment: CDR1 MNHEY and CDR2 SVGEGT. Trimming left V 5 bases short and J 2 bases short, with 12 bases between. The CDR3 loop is CASSLVGGNYGYTF. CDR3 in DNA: TGTGCCAGCAGTCTGGTCGGAGGAAACTATGGCTACACCTTC.

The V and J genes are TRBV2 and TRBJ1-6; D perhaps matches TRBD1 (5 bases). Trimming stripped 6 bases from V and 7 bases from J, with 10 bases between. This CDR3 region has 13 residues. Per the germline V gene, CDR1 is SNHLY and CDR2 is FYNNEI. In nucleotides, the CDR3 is TGTGCCAGCAGGGGGCTAGGAAATTCACCCCTCCACTTT. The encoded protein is CASRGLGNSPLHF.

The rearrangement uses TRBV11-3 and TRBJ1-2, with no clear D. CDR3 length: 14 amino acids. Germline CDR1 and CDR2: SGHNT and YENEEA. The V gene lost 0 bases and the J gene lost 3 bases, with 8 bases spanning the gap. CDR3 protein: CASSLERQDYGYTF. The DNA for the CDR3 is TGTGCCAGCAGCTTAGAACGGCAGGACTATGGCTACACCTTC. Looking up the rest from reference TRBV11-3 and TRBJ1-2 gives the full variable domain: EAGVVQSPRYKIIEKKQPVAFWCNPISGHNTLYWYLQNLGQGPELLIRYENEEAVDDSQLPKDRFSAERLKGVDSTLKIQPAELGDSAVYLCASSLERQDYGYTFGSGTRLTVV.

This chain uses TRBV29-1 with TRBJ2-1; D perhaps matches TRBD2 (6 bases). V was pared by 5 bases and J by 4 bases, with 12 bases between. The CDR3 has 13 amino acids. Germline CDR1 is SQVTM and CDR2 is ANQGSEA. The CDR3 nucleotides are TGCAGCGTTTTTAAGGCGGGATACAATGAGCAGTTCTTC. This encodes CSVFKAGYNEQFF.

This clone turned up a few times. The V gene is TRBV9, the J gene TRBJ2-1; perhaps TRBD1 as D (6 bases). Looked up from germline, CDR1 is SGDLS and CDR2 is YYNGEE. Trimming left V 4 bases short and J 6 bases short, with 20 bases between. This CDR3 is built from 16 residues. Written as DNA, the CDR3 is TGTGCCAGCAGCTCAAGGGGGAGTAATCTAGGCAATGAGCAGTTCTTC. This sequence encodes CASSSRGSNLGNEQFF.

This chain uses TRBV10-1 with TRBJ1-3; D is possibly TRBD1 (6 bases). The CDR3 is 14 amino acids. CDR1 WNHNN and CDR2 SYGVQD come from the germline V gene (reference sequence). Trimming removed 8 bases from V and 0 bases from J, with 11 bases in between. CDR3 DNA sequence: TGCGCCAGCTCGGACAGCAGCTCTGGAAACACCATATATTTT. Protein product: CASSDSSSGNTIYF.

The CDR3 region is CASSPNLAETQYF. The CDR3 nucleotides read TGTGCCAGCAGCCCCAACCTGGCAGAGACCCAGTACTTC. The V and J genes are TRBV7-3 and TRBJ2-5; D call uncertain. The CDR3 covers 13 residues. Germline CDR1 SGHTA, CDR2 FQGTGA. Between the trimmed V and J ends, which lost 5 bases and 4 bases, there was a span of 11 bases.

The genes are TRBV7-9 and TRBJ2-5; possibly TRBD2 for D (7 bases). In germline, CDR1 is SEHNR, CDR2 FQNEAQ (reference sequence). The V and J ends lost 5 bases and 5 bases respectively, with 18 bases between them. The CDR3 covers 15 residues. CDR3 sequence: CASSLGGPPGETQYF. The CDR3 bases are TGTGCCAGCAGCCTCGGGGGGCCCCCGGGGGAGACCCAGTACTTC.

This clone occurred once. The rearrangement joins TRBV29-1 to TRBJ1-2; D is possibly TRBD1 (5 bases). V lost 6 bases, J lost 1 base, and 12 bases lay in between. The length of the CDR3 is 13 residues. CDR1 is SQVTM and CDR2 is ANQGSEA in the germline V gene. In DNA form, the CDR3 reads TGCAGCGTCTTGGGACTTGATAACTATGGCTACACCTTC. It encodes CSVLGLDNYGYTF.

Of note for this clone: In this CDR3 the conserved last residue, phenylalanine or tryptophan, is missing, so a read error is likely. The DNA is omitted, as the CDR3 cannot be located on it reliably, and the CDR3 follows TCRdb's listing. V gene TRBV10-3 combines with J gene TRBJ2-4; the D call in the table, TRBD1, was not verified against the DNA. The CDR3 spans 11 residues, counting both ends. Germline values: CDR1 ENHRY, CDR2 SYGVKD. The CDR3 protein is CAISDGTGVEY.

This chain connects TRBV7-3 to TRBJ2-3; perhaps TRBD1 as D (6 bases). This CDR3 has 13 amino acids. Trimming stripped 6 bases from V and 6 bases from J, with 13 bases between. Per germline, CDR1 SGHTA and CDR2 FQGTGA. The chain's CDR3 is CASSLTGLDTQYF. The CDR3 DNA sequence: TGTGCCAGCAGTCTTACAGGGTTGGATACGCAGTATTTT.

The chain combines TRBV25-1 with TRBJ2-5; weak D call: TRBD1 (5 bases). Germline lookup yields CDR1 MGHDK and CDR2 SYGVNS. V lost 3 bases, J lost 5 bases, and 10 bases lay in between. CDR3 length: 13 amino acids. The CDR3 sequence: CASSEPPGETQYF. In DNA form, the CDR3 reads TGTGCCAGCAGTGAGCCCCCAGGGGAGACCCAGTACTTC.

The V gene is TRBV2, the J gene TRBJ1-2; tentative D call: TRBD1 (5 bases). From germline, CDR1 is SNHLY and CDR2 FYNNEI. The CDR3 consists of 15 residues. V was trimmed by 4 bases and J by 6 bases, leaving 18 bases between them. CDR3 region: CASSVEEGNGNGYTF. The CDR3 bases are TGTGCCAGCAGTGTTGAGGAGGGGAACGGGAATGGCTACACCTTC.

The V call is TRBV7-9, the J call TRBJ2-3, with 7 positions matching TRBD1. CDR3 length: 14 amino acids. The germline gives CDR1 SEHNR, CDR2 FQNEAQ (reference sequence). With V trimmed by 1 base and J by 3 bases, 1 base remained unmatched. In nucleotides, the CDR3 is TGTGCCAGCAGCTTAGAGGGGGCAACAGATACGCAGTATTTT. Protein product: CASSLEGATDTQYF.

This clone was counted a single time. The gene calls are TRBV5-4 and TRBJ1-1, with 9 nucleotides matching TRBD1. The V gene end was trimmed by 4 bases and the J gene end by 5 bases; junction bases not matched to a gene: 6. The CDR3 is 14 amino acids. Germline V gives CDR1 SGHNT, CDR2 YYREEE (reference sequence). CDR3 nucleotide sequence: TGTGCCAGCAGCGCCTCCGGGACAGGGACTGAAGCTTTCTTT. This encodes CASSASGTGTEAFF.

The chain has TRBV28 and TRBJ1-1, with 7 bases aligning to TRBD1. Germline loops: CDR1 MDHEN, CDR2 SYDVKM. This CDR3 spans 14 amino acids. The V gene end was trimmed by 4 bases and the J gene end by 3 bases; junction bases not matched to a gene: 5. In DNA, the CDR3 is TGTGCCAGCAGTTCCCCCAGGGGGGACACTGAAGCTTTCTTT. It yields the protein CASSSPRGDTEAFF.

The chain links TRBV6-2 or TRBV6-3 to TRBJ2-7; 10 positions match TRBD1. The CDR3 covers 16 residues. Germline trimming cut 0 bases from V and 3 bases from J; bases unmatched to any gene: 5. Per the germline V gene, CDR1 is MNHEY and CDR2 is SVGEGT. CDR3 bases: TGTGCCAGCAGTTACTCGGTGGGACAGGGGAGCTACGAGCAGTACTTC. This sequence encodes CASSYSVGQGSYEQYF.

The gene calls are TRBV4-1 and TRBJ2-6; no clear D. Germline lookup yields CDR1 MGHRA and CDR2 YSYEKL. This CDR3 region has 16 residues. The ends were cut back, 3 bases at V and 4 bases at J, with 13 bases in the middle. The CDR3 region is CASSQVPYTGANVLTF. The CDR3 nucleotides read TGCGCCAGCAGCCAGGTCCCTTATACAGGGGCCAACGTCCTGACTTTC.

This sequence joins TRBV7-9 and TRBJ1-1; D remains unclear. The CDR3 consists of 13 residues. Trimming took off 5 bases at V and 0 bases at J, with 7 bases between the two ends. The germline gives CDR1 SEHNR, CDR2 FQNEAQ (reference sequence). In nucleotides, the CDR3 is TGTGCCAGCAGCCCGGAGATGAACACTGAAGCTTTCTTT. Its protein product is CASSPEMNTEAFF.

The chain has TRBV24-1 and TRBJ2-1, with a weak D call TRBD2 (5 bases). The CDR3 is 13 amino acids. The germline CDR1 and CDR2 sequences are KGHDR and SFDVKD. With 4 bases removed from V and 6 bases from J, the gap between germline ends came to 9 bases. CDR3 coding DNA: TGTGCCACCAGTGACCGAACTAGCAATGAGCAGTTCTTC. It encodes CATSDRTSNEQFF.